Below, 14 T cell receptor beta chains from the same sample are listed, as sequenced in a study of T cells in Graves' hyperthyroidism and ophthalmopathy. Amplification yielded TCR beta CDR3 regions, with RNA transcripts as the source. In the first-round RT-PCR of the TCR CDR3, the HTBI primer set was used. TCRdb used MiXCR to reprocess the multiplex PCR reads, holding one entry per CDR3 protein. The table includes hundreds of thousands of distinct CDR3 sequences, about 15% detected once. Sample: blood. These receptors all come from a woman younger than 35 with Graves' hyperthyroidism.

This chain joins TRBV24-1 and TRBJ2-1, with D perhaps TRBD2 (5 bases). This CDR3 region has 13 residues. V was clipped by 3 bases and J by 8 bases, with 10 bases between them. CDR1 and CDR2 (germline): KGHDR, SFDVKD. CDR3 coding DNA: TGTGCCACCAGTGATAGGCTGGGAGATGAGCAGTTCTTC. It translates to CATSDRLGDEQFF.

This clonotype was observed many times. The chain recombines TRBV5-1 with TRBJ2-7; 9 nucleotides align to TRBD2. J gave up 0 bases and V 4 bases, and 8 bases lay outside the gene matches. CDR3 size: 16 residues. Per germline, CDR1 SGHRS and CDR2 YFSETQ. The CDR3 loop reads CASSINSGSPSYEQYF. CDR3 DNA: TGCGCCAGCAGCATCAATAGCGGGAGCCCCTCCTACGAGCAGTACTTC.

This clonotype was seen many times. The CDR3: CASSRLENTEAFF. The CDR3 DNA reads as TGTGCCAGCAGTCGACTGGAAAACACTGAAGCTTTCTTT. The chain links TRBV6-2 or TRBV6-3 to TRBJ1-1; no clear D. The germline V and J ends were trimmed by 5 bases and 2 bases, with 9 bases remaining between them. CDR3 length: 13 residues. CDR1 and CDR2 from the germline V gene are MNHEY and SVGEGT.

This clonotype was seen a handful of times. The V gene is TRBV6-2 or TRBV6-3, the J gene TRBJ2-7, with D uncertain. Per the germline V gene, CDR1 is MNHEY and CDR2 is SVGEGT. V was shortened by 5 bases and J by 4 bases, with 15 bases between the two germline ends. The CDR3 sequence is 14 residues long. The CDR3 DNA is TGTGCCAGCAGTCACACCTTGACGGAATACGAGCAGTACTTC. Translation: CASSHTLTEYEQYF.

This clonotype has ten or more counts. The V and J genes are TRBV3-1 and TRBJ2-1; D may be TRBD2 (6 bases). The CDR3 loop spans 16 amino acids. CDR1 LGHDT and CDR2 YNNKEL come from the germline V gene (reference sequence). V gave up 1 base and J gave up 8 bases, with 18 bases separating them. CDR3 loop: CASSQVGTVRRDEQFF. The DNA for the CDR3 is TGTGCCAGCAGCCAAGTGGGGACCGTGAGGAGGGATGAGCAGTTCTTC.

This clonotype was counted ten times or more. V gene TRBV4-3 combines with J gene TRBJ2-3; 16 nucleotides agree with TRBD2. The CDR3 length is 18 residues. Germline V gene data show CDR1 as LGHNA and CDR2 as YSLEER. Unmatched junction bases numbered 6, after V lost 3 bases and J lost 3 bases. CDR3 in amino acids: CASSQGLAGGPGTDTQYF. CDR3 in DNA: TGCGCCAGCAGCCAGGGACTAGCGGGAGGGCCCGGGACAGATACGCAGTATTTT.

A few counts support this clonotype. The chain has TRBV28 and TRBJ2-6; D is unclear. Germline V gives CDR1 MDHEN, CDR2 SYDVKM. The V end lost 6 bases, the J end lost 2 bases, and 11 bases lay between the germline ends. The CDR3 is 15 amino acids. CDR3 in amino acids: CASSHRATGANVLTF. As DNA, the CDR3 is TGTGCCAGCAGCCATCGCGCGACTGGGGCCAACGTCCTGACTTTC.

The V call is TRBV20-1, the J call TRBJ2-7; the D call may be TRBD1 or TRBD2 (5 bases each). V was trimmed by 3 bases and J by 0 bases, leaving 12 bases between them. The CDR3 is made up of 14 amino acids. Per the germline V gene, CDR1 is DFQATT and CDR2 is SNEGSKA (reference sequence). CDR3 residues: CSASGAGVSYEQYF. The CDR3 nucleotides read TGCAGTGCTAGTGGGGCGGGCGTCTCCTACGAGCAGTACTTC.

The chain recombines TRBV3-1 with TRBJ1-4, with 7 bases identical to TRBD1. CDR1 is LGHDT, CDR2 YNNKEL, per germline (reference sequence). V was clipped by 5 bases and J by 7 bases; unmatched bases: 7. The CDR3 runs 14 residues. CDR3 residues: CASSFGQAGEKLFF. The CDR3, as DNA: TGTGCCAGCAGCTTCGGACAGGCGGGTGAAAAACTGTTTTTT.

In this sample, this clonotype turned up once. V gene TRBV7-6 combines with J gene TRBJ2-1; D unresolved. CDR3 size: 12 residues. Germline loops: CDR1 SGHVS, CDR2 FNYEAQ. V was shortened by 1 base and J by 7 bases, with 5 bases between the two germline ends. This CDR3 is CASSLVANEQFF. The CDR3 region has the DNA TGTGCCAGCAGCTTAGTGGCGAATGAGCAGTTCTTC.

The sample holds a few counts of this clonotype. The chain carries TRBV9 and TRBJ2-5; a possible D gene is TRBD2 (6 bases). This CDR3 is 15 amino acids long. Trimming left V 0 bases short and J 5 bases short, with 14 bases between. Germline lookup yields CDR1 SGDLS and CDR2 YYNGEE. This chain's CDR3 is CASSVEEGKAETQYF. The CDR3 DNA sequence: TGTGCCAGCAGCGTAGAGGAGGGTAAGGCGGAGACCCAGTACTTC.

This clonotype was detected ten times or more. V is TRBV3-1 and J is TRBJ2-1; no clear D gene. The CDR3 has 12 amino acids. CDR1 and CDR2 from the germline V gene are LGHDT and YNNKEL (reference sequence). Trimming pared 1 base from V and 5 bases from J, leaving 3 bases between. CDR3 coding DNA: TGTGCCAGCAGCCAAGTTGACAATGAGCAGTTCTTC. It yields the protein CASSQVDNEQFF.

The CDR3 loop reads CSARDREREETQYF. CDR3 coding DNA: TGCAGTGCTAGAGATCGAGAAAGGGAAGAGACCCAGTACTTC. The chain employs TRBV20-1 and TRBJ2-5; D ambiguous. The length of the CDR3 is 14 residues. Trimming stripped 0 bases from V and 3 bases from J, with 11 bases between. In germline, CDR1 is DFQATT, CDR2 SNEGSKA (reference sequence).

This clonotype has a handful of counts. The chain employs TRBV6-4 and TRBJ2-3, with TRBD2 matching 9 bases. Trimming cost V 3 bases and J 6 bases; bases outside gene matches: 13. CDR3 length: 17 residues. Germline-derived CDR1 and CDR2 are MRHNA and SNTAGT. The CDR3 DNA sequence: TGTGCCAGCAGTGAAGAGGGTAGCGGGAGTCGGATGGATACGCAGTATTTT. Translation gives CASSEEGSGSRMDTQYF.